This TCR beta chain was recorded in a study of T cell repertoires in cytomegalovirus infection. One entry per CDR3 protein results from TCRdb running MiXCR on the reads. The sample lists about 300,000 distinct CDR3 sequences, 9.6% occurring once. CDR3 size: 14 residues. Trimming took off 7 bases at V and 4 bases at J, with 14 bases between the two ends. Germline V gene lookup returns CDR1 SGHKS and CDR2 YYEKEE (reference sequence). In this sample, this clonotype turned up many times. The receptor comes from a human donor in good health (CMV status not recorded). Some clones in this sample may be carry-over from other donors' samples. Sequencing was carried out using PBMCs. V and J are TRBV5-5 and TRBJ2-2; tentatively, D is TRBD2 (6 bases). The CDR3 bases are TGTGCCAGCCCGGCGGAGGGCATCACCGGGGAGCTGTTTTTT. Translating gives CASPAEGITGELFF.